This TCR beta chain was captured in a study of T cell responses to AZD1222 COVID-19 vaccine. Study results and caveats: Clonal diversity was possibly underestimated; the donors were predominantly white British and more often female. Repertoire collection took place solely once the T cell response had peaked.

The CDR3 runs 15 residues. With V trimmed by 4 bases and J by 2 bases, 7 bases remained unmatched. Germline assignment: CDR1 SNHLY and CDR2 FYNNEI. Concerning this clone: Its target is not known.

TCRdb's table, derived via immunoSEQ multiplex PCR, lists solely in-frame clones and lacks some. The sample has about 150,000 clones, roughly 90% seen once. The V call is TRBV2, the J call TRBJ1-2; 7 nucleotides align to TRBD1. The receptor's source is an adult who received the AZD1222 COVID-19 vaccine. The sequencing used peripheral blood, collected 28 days after the second AZD1222 dose. The CDR3 nucleotides read TGTGCCAGCAGTGCACGGACAGGAAAGAACTATGGCTACACCTTC. Translating gives CASSARTGKNYGYTF. Based on the CDR3 plus reference TRBV2 and TRBJ1-2, the full variable domain is EPEVTQTPSHQVTQMGQEVILRCVPISNHLYFYWYRQILGQKVEFLVSFYNNEISEKSEIFDDQFSVERPDGSNFTLKIRSTKLEDSAMYFCASSARTGKNYGYTFGSGTRLTVV.